This TCR beta chain was identified during a study of beta chain features in type 1 diabetes. Whole-study results and caveats: When Type 1 diabetes patients were examined, their TCRB CDR3s proved moderately but significantly shorter in all four CD4+ subsets. The question of HLA type influencing TCRB rearrangement was one that remained unresolved here.

Germline CDR1 and CDR2: MNHNY and SVGAGI (reference sequence). Trimming took 5 bases from V and 5 from J, leaving 9 bases between them. The CDR3 spans 12 residues. Note on this clone: What it recognizes is unknown.

Every bit of the isolated RNA underwent reverse transcription, so sequencing read expressed TCRB transcripts. Only in-frame clones appear in the TCRdb table, and some are missing; sequencing was by immunoSEQ multiplex PCR. The sample gives over 300,000 clones, approximately 9.9% of which show up once; about 1% is in the top ten. Purity exceeded 95% in all sorted populations. The receptor was isolated from a man in his thirties or forties with type 1 diabetes. Sequencing input: central memory CD4+ T cells from blood. The chain is built from TRBV6-6 and TRBJ2-5, with D unclear. The CDR3 coding sequence is TGTGCCAGCAGTCTTGTGGGGGAGACCCAGTACTTC. Its translation is CASSLVGETQYF.